Presented here are 9 T cell receptor beta chains from one specimen sequenced in a study of blood T cell repertoires in COVID-19. Sequencing used immunoSEQ multiplex PCR; TCRdb keeps in-frame clones, though not all of them. The sample consists of 100,000 or so clones, about 89% of them appearing once. Sequenced material: peripheral blood. Every receptor here comes from a man aged 50 or older with acute or convalescent COVID-19.

In its sample, this clone was seen once. This chain uses TRBV5-1 with TRBJ1-2; possible D gene TRBD1, 5 bases. Germline CDR1 SGHRS, CDR2 YFSETQ. The length of the CDR3 is 13 residues. V was pared by 0 bases and J by 5 bases, with 8 bases between. This CDR3 reads CASSLVAGYGYTF. The CDR3 DNA reads as TGCGCCAGCAGCTTGGTTGCAGGGTATGGCTACACCTTC.

In nucleotides, the CDR3 is TGTGCCAGCAGTGTTAGGTCTAGCGGGGGGGCGACCCAGTACTTC. This gives the protein CASSVRSSGGATQYF. The chain carries TRBV2 and TRBJ2-5, with 12 bases lining up with TRBD2. Germline values: CDR1 SNHLY, CDR2 FYNNEI. Germline trimming cut 4 bases from V and 7 bases from J; bases unmatched to any gene: 7. This CDR3 spans 15 amino acids.

The CDR3 sequence is CASGGQSKTGELFF. In nucleotides, the CDR3 is TGCGCCAGCGGGGGACAGAGTAAAACCGGGGAGCTGTTTTTT. The chain links TRBV5-1 to TRBJ2-2; 7 bases fit TRBD1. The CDR3 loop spans 14 amino acids. J lost 5 bases, V lost 7 bases, and 8 bases had no gene match. The germline gives CDR1 SGHRS, CDR2 YFSETQ.

J is TRBJ2-2 and V is TRBV6-6; TRBD2 matches at 8 bases. The CDR3 extends over 15 amino acids. V dropped 6 bases and J dropped 4; count of bases not matched to a gene: 7. The germline V gene has CDR1 MNHNY and CDR2 SVGAGI (reference sequence). CDR3: CASSPREGRTGELFF. The CDR3, as DNA: TGTGCCAGCAGCCCCCGGGAGGGCCGCACCGGGGAGCTGTTTTTT.

V gene TRBV27 combines with J gene TRBJ1-2, with D perhaps matching TRBD1 (6 bases). Germline V lookup: CDR1 MNHEY, CDR2 SMNVEV (reference sequence). Trimming pared 2 bases from V and 6 bases from J, leaving 13 bases between. This CDR3 is built from 14 residues. The CDR3 is CASSLASGQDGYTF. The CDR3 DNA sequence: TGTGCCAGCAGTTTAGCTTCGGGACAAGATGGCTACACCTTC.

This sequence joins TRBV4-2 and TRBJ2-1; 9 nucleotides agree with TRBD2. The length of the CDR3 is 19 residues. From germline, CDR1 is LGHNA and CDR2 YNFKEQ. After removal of 0 bases from V and 7 bases from J, the junction contained 16 bases not matched to a gene. The CDR3 sequence is CASSQDIPLGGGAGNEQFF. DNA for the CDR3: TGTGCCAGCAGCCAAGATATCCCCCTAGGCGGGGGGGCTGGGAATGAGCAGTTCTTC.

This clone occurred once. The rearrangement links TRBV19 to TRBJ2-3; D might be TRBD1 (6 bases). The V gene's germline CDR1 is LNHDA and CDR2 SQIVND (reference sequence). This CDR3 is 15 amino acids long. The V and J ends lost 6 bases and 1 base respectively, with 14 bases between them. The CDR3 DNA is TGTGCCAGTAGGAAACAGGGTAGTGGCACAGATACGCAGTATTTT. Amino acid sequence: CASRKQGSGTDTQYF.

The chain is built from TRBV5-1 and TRBJ2-7; TRBD1 agrees at 11 bases. The germline V gene has CDR1 SGHRS and CDR2 YFSETQ. This CDR3 contains 16 residues. V shed 6 bases, J shed 7 bases, and the junction held 15 bases outside the gene matches. The CDR3 DNA follows: TGCGCCAGCACCCCGCTACAGGGGACAGGGGGTGAAGAGCAGTACTTC. Its translation is CASTPLQGTGGEEQYF.

This clone has only a few counts. The CDR3 region is CASDRGSGYGYTF. The CDR3 nucleotides read TGTGCCAGCGACAGGGGGTCTGGGTATGGCTACACCTTC. This chain uses TRBV19 with TRBJ1-2, with 9 bases that match TRBD1. The CDR3 is made up of 13 amino acids. Germline CDR1 is LNHDA and CDR2 is SQIVND (reference sequence). V dropped 9 bases and J dropped 5; count of bases not matched to a gene: 7.